A selection of T cell receptor beta chains follows, all from one sample in a study of glioma-infiltrating T cells after dendritic cell vaccination. Some clones are missing from TCRdb's copy, which holds only in-frame ones; the method was immunoSEQ multiplex PCR. The sample comprises approximately 90,000 clones, 70% to 90% of which are singletons, and around 2.9% rests with the top ten. The source material was blood, sampled before dendritic cell vaccination. These receptors originate from a human donor with glioblastoma. Both conserved end residues are part of each CDR3. The D gene is left open where the match is weak. For some rows the clone size is stated as once, few or many, or as a class when expanded; others skip it.

d_call	v_call	j_call	clone_size	cdr3_aa
.	TRBV5-1	TRBJ2-2	.	CASSLVGGYTGELFF
TRBD1	TRBV5-1	TRBJ2-1	.	CASSSDRAMTEQFF
.	TRBV4-1	TRBJ1-5	few	CASSPRGVPLDQPQHF
TRBD1	TRBV5-1	TRBJ1-1	.	CASSSPGQGDTEAFF
TRBD1	TRBV19	TRBJ1-5	.	CASMSIKQGNNQPQHF
.	TRBV6-5	TRBJ2-1	.	CATRGYPYNEQFF
TRBD1	TRBV4-3	TRBJ1-2	.	CASSQGGQGADHGYTF
TRBD2	TRBV5-4	TRBJ2-7	.	CASSLDGLAASYEQYF
TRBD1	TRBV7-9	TRBJ1-5	.	CASSFGTGDQPQHF
.	TRBV6-4	TRBJ2-3	.	CASSDSAASDTQYF
.	TRBV10-3	TRBJ2-2	few	CAISDSPGVSNTGELFF
TRBD1	TRBV5-1	TRBJ2-6	.	CASSFTTGAGANVLTF
.	TRBV19	TRBJ1-2	.	CASSAGQSYGYTF
.	TRBV7-8	TRBJ2-5	.	CASNKLAQRGTQYF
.	TRBV29-1	TRBJ1-1	.	CSVDPSVNTEAFF
TRBD1	TRBV9	TRBJ2-7	.	CASSRSGTGTYEQYF
TRBD1	TRBV10-3	TRBJ1-2	.	CAISGGQGLSGYTF
TRBD2	TRBV5-1	TRBJ2-1	.	CASSWGTSDNNEQFF
.	TRBV2	TRBJ1-5	.	CASSDRVGGQPQHF
.	TRBV5-4	TRBJ2-3	.	CASSLDQGSTDTQYF
.	TRBV15	TRBJ2-5	.	CATSRDSQETQYF
.	TRBV5-1	TRBJ1-4	.	CASSSGRAGEKLFF
TRBD1	TRBV9	TRBJ1-1	.	CASSENPDRSEAFF
TRBD2	TRBV6-5	TRBJ2-3	.	CASSSGTSGDYTQYF
.	TRBV6-6	TRBJ1-4	few	CASSYGALVNEKLFF
.	TRBV29-1	TRBJ1-3	.	CSVRAWGGSGNTIYF
.	TRBV2	TRBJ2-2	.	CASRTPGELFF
.	TRBV4-1	TRBJ1-2	.	CASSQVLPVAGYGYTF
TRBD2	TRBV13	TRBJ2-2	.	CASSLANWASGNTGELFF
.	TRBV5-4	TRBJ2-5	.	CASSSKDGGETQYF
.	TRBV6-1	TRBJ2-5	.	CASSEARGRGETQYF
.	TRBV5-1	TRBJ2-1	.	CASSGRGESEQFF
.	TRBV11-3	TRBJ1-1	.	CASSLVGTSRTEAFF
.	TRBV4-2	TRBJ1-2	.	CASSQGDPRGYGYTF
TRBD2	TRBV5-1	TRBJ2-7	.	CASSLSTPGTSGRAHGEQYF
.	TRBV5-1	TRBJ1-1	.	CASSSPDGYGTEAFF
TRBD2	TRBV5-1	TRBJ2-1	.	CASSLVAGGFSEQFF
TRBD1	TRBV4-3	TRBJ1-2	.	CASSQVPLPGGFNYGYTF
TRBD2	TRBV2	TRBJ2-7	.	CASSVLAGAEQYF
TRBD2	TRBV2	TRBJ2-3	.	CASSLGLAGFADTQYF
TRBD2	TRBV4-2	TRBJ2-5	.	CASSLDGGGLQGQYF
TRBD1	TRBV5-6	TRBJ1-2	once	CASSYPGQDYGYTF
.	TRBV10-2	TRBJ2-1	few	CASIYGQGSEQFF
.	TRBV6-1	TRBJ1-5	.	CASSEDRYFSNQPQHF
TRBD2	TRBV5-1	TRBJ2-3	.	CASSPLRGGPDTQYF
.	TRBV2	TRBJ1-2	.	CASSEEGLGIYGYTF
.	TRBV18	TRBJ1-1	.	CASSPPYSTLPLLAEAFF
.	TRBV2	TRBJ2-3	.	CASVLGGISTDTQYF
TRBD2	TRBV7-6	TRBJ2-7	.	CARMTSGRYCSYEQYF
.	TRBV5-5	TRBJ1-2	.	CASSLEQSPYGYTF
TRBD2	TRBV29-1	TRBJ2-1	.	CSVVTSGGPAANEQFF
.	TRBV6-1	TRBJ2-1	.	CASTWALNEQFF
TRBD2	TRBV5-1	TRBJ2-1	once	CASSSSSGRGEQFF
.	TRBV27	TRBJ2-7	.	CASSFTGSEYEQYF
TRBD1	TRBV27	TRBJ1-2	once	CASSLEPTGAYYGYTF
TRBD2	TRBV4-1	TRBJ2-3	.	CASSQDTSGRAGDTQYF
.	TRBV6-5	TRBJ1-1	.	CASSYSMGVVDTEAFF
.	TRBV11-3	TRBJ2-3	.	CASGRDSTDTQYF
.	TRBV6-5	TRBJ2-5	.	CASSRNLAQETQYF
.	TRBV7-9	TRBJ1-2	.	CASSPRSGYTF